Listed below are T cell receptor beta chains from one sample, sequenced in a study of blood T cells in healthy people across ages. Using its own MiXCR run on the 5' RACE reads, TCRdb lists one record per CDR3 protein. This table holds about 1,000,000 distinct CDR3 sequences, under 45% found once. Sequences were obtained from blood. The origin of the receptors is a woman aged 55-75 years in good health. CDR3s include the opening cysteine and the closing phenylalanine or tryptophan. D genes are given only for firm matches. Only some rows state a clone size, as once, few, many or a class for expanded clones.

TRBV7-2	NA	13	TRBJ2-1	NA	CASSLARRNEQFF	TGTGCCAGCAGCTTAGCGCGGCGCAATGAGCAGTTCTTC
TRBV14	TRBD1	12	TRBJ2-7	NA	CASRRTGDEQYF	TGTGCCAGCAGACGAACAGGGGACGAGCAGTACTTC
TRBV20-1	NA	12	TRBJ2-7	NA	CSALLQGYEQYF	TGCAGTGCTTTACTACAGGGCTACGAGCAGTACTTC
TRBV4-1	TRBD1	17	TRBJ1-6	few	CASSQEIQWTGSSPLHF	TGCGCCAGCAGCCAAGAAATCCAATGGACAGGGAGTTCACCCCTCCACTTT
TRBV4-2	NA	16	TRBJ1-4	NA	CASSPGGAGLDEKLFF	TGTGCCAGCAGCCCCGGGGGGGCAGGTTTGGATGAAAAACTGTTTTTT
TRBV3-1	NA	18	TRBJ2-5	NA	CASSQDEYGRSPGETQYF	TGTGCCAGCAGCCAAGATGAATACGGCAGGTCGCCGGGAGAGACCCAGTACTTC
TRBV6-1	TRBD2	16	TRBJ2-1	once	CASSDFSGRASNEQFF	TGTGCCAGCAGTGACTTTAGCGGGAGGGCAAGCAATGAGCAGTTCTTC
TRBV20-1	TRBD2	17	TRBJ2-1	NA	CSARVLAGGVSYNEQFF	TGCAGTGCTAGAGTGCTAGCGGGAGGGGTCTCCTACAATGAGCAGTTCTTC
TRBV27	NA	12	TRBJ2-7	NA	CASAGGSYEQHF	TGTGCCAGCGCCGGAGGGTCCTACGAGCAGCACTTC
TRBV29-1	NA	14	TRBJ2-1	NA	CSAAAGIGYNEQFF	TGCAGCGCCGCGGCAGGGATCGGCTACAATGAGCAGTTCTTC
TRBV27	NA	14	TRBJ2-1	NA	CASIGGSLYNEQFF	TGTGCCAGCATAGGGGGGAGTCTTTACAATGAGCAGTTCTTC
TRBV28	TRBD1	16	TRBJ1-1	few	CASSLLPGTVNTEAFF	TGTGCCAGCAGTTTACTTCCCGGGACAGTGAACACTGAAGCTTTCTTT
TRBV27	NA	15	TRBJ2-1	NA	CASSLDLAYYNEQFF	TGTGCCAGCAGTTTGGACTTAGCTTACTACAATGAGCAGTTCTTC
TRBV10-3	NA	13	TRBJ2-5	NA	CAISGAGIGTQHF	TGTGCCATCAGTGGCGCAGGGATAGGGACCCAGCACTTC
TRBV20-1	NA	15	TRBJ2-7	NA	CSARDPKSTSYEQYF	TGCAGTGCTAGAGACCCCAAATCGACCTCCTACGAGCAGTACTTC
TRBV5-1	NA	16	TRBJ2-6	NA	CASSGGQRSGANVLTF	TGCGCCAGCAGCGGGGGGCAGAGATCTGGGGCCAACGTCCTGACTTTC
TRBV4-1	TRBD2	18	TRBJ2-7	few	CASSQDQGSGAFSYEQYF	TGCGCCAGCAGCCAAGATCAGGGTAGCGGGGCCTTTTCCTACGAGCAGTACTTC
TRBV20-1	NA	13	TRBJ2-7	few	CSANTGSAYEQYF	TGCAGTGCTAATACTGGGTCCGCCTACGAGCAGTACTTC
TRBV19	NA	12	TRBJ2-7	NA	CASSSFGYEQYF	TGTGCCAGTAGTTCTTTCGGCTACGAGCAGTACTTC
TRBV28	TRBD1	14	TRBJ2-1	NA	CASRGQGVYNEQFF	TGTGCCAGCAGGGGACAGGGAGTTTACAATGAGCAGTTCTTC
TRBV5-1	NA	14	TRBJ2-7	few	CASSLLEDGLEQYF	TGCGCCAGCAGCTTGCTTGAGGACGGCCTGGAGCAGTACTTC
TRBV4-1	NA	17	TRBJ1-4	few	CASSPVRVRAPGEKLFF	TGCGCCAGCAGCCCTGTACGGGTCAGGGCCCCTGGAGAAAAACTGTTTTTT
TRBV27	NA	13	TRBJ2-3	NA	CASSLSPKDTQYF	TGTGCCAGCAGTTTATCGCCGAAAGATACGCAGTATTTT